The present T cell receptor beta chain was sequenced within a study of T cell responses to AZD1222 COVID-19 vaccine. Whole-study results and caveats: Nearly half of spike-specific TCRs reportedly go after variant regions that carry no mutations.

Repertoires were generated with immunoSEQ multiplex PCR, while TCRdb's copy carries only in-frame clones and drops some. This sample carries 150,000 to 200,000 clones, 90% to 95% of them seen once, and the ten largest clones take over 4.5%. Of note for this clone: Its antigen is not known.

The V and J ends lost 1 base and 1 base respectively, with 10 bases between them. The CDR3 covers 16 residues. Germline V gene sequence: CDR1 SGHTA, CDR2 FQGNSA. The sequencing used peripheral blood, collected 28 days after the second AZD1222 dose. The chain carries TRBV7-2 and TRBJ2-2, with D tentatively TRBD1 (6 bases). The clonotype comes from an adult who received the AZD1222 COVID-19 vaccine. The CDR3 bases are TGTGCCAGCAGCTTAGTGGGGGCGCAGAACACCGGGGAGCTGTTTTTT. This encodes CASSLVGAQNTGELFF.